This TCR beta chain was profiled in a study of blood T cells in healthy people across ages. Study-wide results and limits: Investigators viewed diversity estimates from one million T cells as underestimates, the study reported.

It was with a sample-barcoded 5' primer and a J-beta primer mix that a second PCR of roughly 7 to 12 cycles was run. From the 5' RACE reads, TCRdb called clonotypes with MiXCR, one entry per CDR3 protein. The sample holds roughly 730,000 distinct CDR3 sequences, 45% to 70% seen once. Concerning this clonotype: The antigen is not known.

V dropped 5 bases and J dropped 7 bases, with 11 bases sitting between them. This CDR3 has 11 residues. Looked up from germline, CDR1 is SQVTM and CDR2 is ANQGSEA. This TCR was recovered from a man aged 35 to 55 in good health. What was sequenced was blood. The chain recombines TRBV29-1 with TRBJ1-2; no clear D. CDR3 nucleotides: TGCAGCGTTAAGGATCCAGTTGGCTACACCTTC. It is translated as CSVKDPVGYTF. The variable domain in full, completed from reference TRBV29-1 and TRBJ1-2, reads SAVISQKPSRDICQRGTSLTIQCQVDSQVTMMFWYRQQPGQSLTLIATANQGSEATYESGFVIDKFPISRPNLTFSTLTVSNMSPEDSSIYLCSVKDPVGYTFGSGTRLTVV.